This T cell receptor (beta chain) was sequenced during a study of cytomegalovirus exposure and HLA in healthy donors. Study conclusions and caveats: In vitro assays verified that a few CMV-associated chains recognized CMV antigens specifically. Most CMV-associated TCR beta chains appeared HLA-restricted in a later analysis. Highly shared sequence variants in one cluster were likely a sequencing artifact.

With respect to this clone: Its antigen is as yet unknown.

Vbeta (60) and Jbeta (13) primers were used in the PCR. Only in-frame clones appear in the TCRdb table, and some are missing; sequencing was by immunoSEQ multiplex PCR. Seen here are 180,000 or so clones, 60% to 80% observed once, and the top ten hold 5% to 7%. Trimming removed 6 bases at V and 1 base at J, with 12 bases between. Germline assignment: CDR1 MNHNY and CDR2 SVGAGI (reference sequence). The CDR3 runs 14 residues. The chain combines TRBV6-6 with TRBJ1-1, with D possibly being TRBD1 (5 bases). The clonotype originates from a man aged 35-49 years in good health and CMV-seropositive. The sample taken for sequencing was PBMCs. The CDR3 region has the DNA TGTGCCAGCAGGACCACGGACAAGAACACTGAAGCTTTCTTT. It encodes CASRTTDKNTEAFF.